The 32 T cell receptor beta chains reported below all come from one sample, sequenced in a study of blood T cells in healthy people across ages. Primers used in a second PCR of roughly 6 to 12 cycles were a sample-barcoded 5' primer and a J-beta primer mix. One entry per CDR3 protein results from TCRdb running MiXCR on the 5' RACE reads. This sample has 750,000 or so distinct CDR3 sequences, with approximately 25% found just once. The sample was also linked to a second study, of T cells of mothers and their children.

Material: blood. The receptors originated from a boy between 10 and 17 years old in good health.

This clonotype showed up just a few times. The gene calls are TRBV29-1 and TRBJ2-7, with TRBD2 matching over 8 bases. The ends lost 1 base at V and 2 bases at J; junction bases unmatched: 10. CDR3 length: 16 residues. Germline V CDR1 and CDR2: SQVTM, ANQGSEA. This CDR3 reads CSVEVRGDRLPYEQYF. In DNA, the CDR3 is TGCAGCGTTGAAGTGCGGGGGGACCGATTACCCTACGAGCAGTACTTC.

The table lists this clonotype with a few counts. The chain uses TRBV11-2 and TRBJ1-4, with a tentative D call TRBD1 (6 bases). Germline V gives CDR1 SGHAT, CDR2 FQNNGV. Trimming pared 2 bases from V and 3 bases from J, leaving 10 bases between. The CDR3 consists of 15 residues. Here the CDR3 reads CASSLTGRPNEKLFF. The DNA of the CDR3 is TGTGCCAGCAGCTTAACAGGGAGACCTAATGAAAAACTGTTTTTT.

DNA of the CDR3: TGCAGTGCTAGAGACGCGGGACAGGGAAACAATGAGCAGTTCTTC. It translates to CSARDAGQGNNEQFF. This chain connects TRBV20-1 to TRBJ2-1; the match to TRBD1 covers 9 bases. The CDR3 totals 15 residues. Germline values: CDR1 DFQATT, CDR2 SNEGSKA (reference sequence). The V segment lost 0 bases and the J segment 5 bases; nucleotides outside the gene matches: 5.

The CDR3 region has the DNA TGTGCCAGCAGTCTACAACAGGGGCTGCCCGCCAACGTCCTGACTTTC. Residues: CASSLQQGLPANVLTF. The genes are TRBV27 and TRBJ2-6, with 7 positions matching TRBD1. CDR3 size: 16 residues. Germline loops: CDR1 MNHEY, CDR2 SMNVEV (reference sequence). The V and J ends lost 5 bases and 7 bases, in that order; junction bases with no gene match: 11.

This clonotype was counted only a few times. The CDR3 loop is CASSSPSGRAGGELFF. The CDR3 coding sequence is TGTGCCAGCAGTTCCCCAAGCGGGAGGGCCGGCGGGGAGCTGTTTTTT. J is TRBJ2-2 and V is TRBV12-3 or TRBV12-4, with 10 bases lining up with TRBD2. CDR3 length: 16 residues. V lost 4 bases to trimming and J lost 7 bases; unmatched junction nucleotides: 9.

This clonotype came up many times. This sequence joins TRBV7-2 and TRBJ2-1, with 11 nucleotides matching TRBD2. The CDR3 sequence is 16 residues long. The V gene end was trimmed by 4 bases and the J gene end by 8 bases; junction bases not matched to a gene: 10. Germline V CDR1 and CDR2: SGHTA, FQGNSA. CDR3 region: CASSSQQPGLADEQFF. The CDR3 nucleotides read TGTGCCAGCAGCTCCCAGCAGCCGGGACTAGCGGATGAGCAGTTCTTC.

This clonotype appeared a few times. CDR3 sequence reads: CSARDPGLVNEQFF. In nucleotides, the CDR3 is TGCAGTGCTAGAGATCCAGGACTAGTCAATGAGCAGTTCTTC. The chain carries TRBV20-1 and TRBJ2-1; 7 bases fit TRBD2. Germline V gene sequence: CDR1 DFQATT, CDR2 SNEGSKA (reference sequence). Trimming at V came to 0 bases and at J to 6 bases, leaving 5 bases not matched to a gene. The CDR3 spans 14 residues.

The V call is TRBV6-1, the J call TRBJ2-7, with D perhaps matching TRBD1 (7 bases). Trimming removed 0 bases at V and 3 bases at J, with 12 bases between. The germline gives CDR1 MNHNS, CDR2 SASEGT. The length of the CDR3 is 15 residues. This CDR3 reads CASSEARDSYYEQYF. The CDR3 DNA sequence: TGTGCCAGCAGTGAAGCGCGGGACAGCTACTACGAGCAGTACTTC.

The chain is built from TRBV27 and TRBJ2-1; a possible D gene is TRBD2 (5 bases). The length of the CDR3 is 15 residues. Germline loops: CDR1 MNHEY, CDR2 SMNVEV (reference sequence). Trimming took off 5 bases at V and 8 bases at J, with 19 bases between the two ends. The CDR3 region has the DNA TGTGCCAGCAGTGCCCCGGACTTTGGGATCGATGAGCAGTTCTTC. Its protein product is CASSAPDFGIDEQFF.

Here the CDR3 reads CASSPVAGPDLETQYF. CDR3 coding DNA: TGTGCCAGCTCACCAGTAGCAGGACCCGATCTGGAGACCCAGTACTTC. V usage is TRBV18 and J usage is TRBJ2-5; D gene ambiguous. Per the germline V gene, CDR1 is KGHSH and CDR2 is LQKENI. This CDR3 comprises 16 residues. V lost 2 bases and J 5 bases, leaving 18 bases between the germline ends. The full variable domain, rest sourced from reference TRBV18 and TRBJ2-5, is NAGVMQNPRHLVRRRGQEARLRCSPMKGHSHVYWYRQLPEEGLKFMVYLQKENIIDESGMPKERFSAEFPKEGPSILRIQQVVRGDSAAYFCASSPVAGPDLETQYFGPGTRLLVL.

This sequence joins TRBV6-2 or TRBV6-3 and TRBJ2-1; 7 positions match TRBD2. Germline lookup yields CDR1 MNHEY and CDR2 SVGEGT. CDR3 length: 16 residues. V dropped 0 bases and J dropped 8; count of bases not matched to a gene: 10. CDR3 region: CASSYSGSGTSDEQFF. CDR3 nucleotides: TGTGCCAGCAGTTACTCAGGGAGCGGGACGAGCGATGAGCAGTTCTTC.

V gene TRBV20-1 combines with J gene TRBJ2-5; D unresolved. This CDR3 is 12 amino acids long. CDR1 and CDR2 (germline): DFQATT, SNEGSKA (reference sequence). V was clipped by 3 bases and J by 3 bases, with 8 bases between them. DNA for the CDR3: TGCAGTGCTAGTAACCAAGAAGAGACCCAGTACTTC. As protein: CSASNQEETQYF.

A word on this clonotype: This may come from a read error, since a much larger clone is one base off. This chain connects TRBV7-3 to TRBJ2-7, with TRBD2 matching over 8 bases. CDR1 is SGHTA and CDR2 is FQGTGA in the germline V gene. V was clipped by 3 bases and J by 10 bases; unmatched bases: 11. The CDR3 loop spans 14 amino acids. For the CDR3, the DNA is TGTGCCAGCAGCTTCGACGGGAGGGCAGAGGCCCAGTACTTC. Its translation: CASSFDGRAEAQYF.

The CDR3 here is CASSSLGGGAPETQYF. In nucleotides, the CDR3 is TGTGCCAGCAGCTCCCTTGGAGGGGGGGCCCCCGAGACCCAGTACTTC. This chain connects TRBV7-3 to TRBJ2-5, with D possibly being TRBD2 (7 bases). This CDR3 has 16 residues. The ends were cut back, 4 bases at V and 5 bases at J, with 20 bases in the middle. Germline V lookup: CDR1 SGHTA, CDR2 FQGTGA.

V usage is TRBV29-1 and J usage is TRBJ2-3, with D uncertain. The CDR3 runs 14 residues. The germline V gene encodes CDR1 SQVTM and CDR2 ANQGSEA. The V end lost 1 base, the J end lost 0 bases, and 8 bases lay between the germline ends. CDR3 region: CSVEAIFSTDTQYF. Written as DNA, the CDR3 is TGCAGCGTTGAAGCAATCTTTAGCACAGATACGCAGTATTTT.

The chain recombines TRBV28 with TRBJ1-4; D gene uncertain. Trimming cost V 5 bases and J 8 bases, with 15 bases left between them. In germline, CDR1 is MDHEN, CDR2 SYDVKM. The CDR3 length is 14 residues. In nucleotides, the CDR3 is TGTGCCAGCAGTCTACTCTTCCGGCCGGAAAAACTGTTTTTT. This codes for CASSLLFRPEKLFF.

As regards this clonotype: Here the CDR3 omits its conserved ending phenylalanine or tryptophan, so a read error is the likely source. The chain is built from TRBV20-1 and TRBJ2-3; 10 positions agree with TRBD1. The CDR3 has 14 amino acids. With 4 bases clipped from V and 6 bases from J, the junction kept 7 bases outside the gene matches. Germline lookup yields CDR1 DFQATT and CDR2 SNEGSKA (reference sequence). The CDR3 region is CSATSGTGDDTQYS. DNA of the CDR3: TGCAGTGCTACCTCCGGGACAGGGGATGATACGCAGTATTCT.

This chain uses TRBV2 with TRBJ2-1; D might be TRBD2 (5 bases). The germline V gene has CDR1 SNHLY and CDR2 FYNNEI. This CDR3 is built from 12 residues. V was pared by 7 bases and J by 7 bases, with 11 bases between. The CDR3 reads CASTLLGNEQFF. Written as DNA, the CDR3 is TGTGCCAGCACCCTACTAGGGAATGAGCAGTTCTTC.

The gene calls are TRBV7-9 and TRBJ2-3; 11 bases match TRBD2. The CDR3 contains 17 residues. Germline V gene sequence: CDR1 SEHNR, CDR2 FQNEAQ (reference sequence). The V segment lost 5 bases and the J segment 2 bases; nucleotides outside the gene matches: 9. The CDR3 spells CASSLPGLAEDTDTQYF. The CDR3 DNA reads as TGTGCCAGCAGCCTCCCGGGACTAGCGGAAGACACAGATACGCAGTATTTT.

This clonotype was recorded a few times. V usage is TRBV18 and J usage is TRBJ2-7; a weak D match, TRBD1 (5 bases). Germline V lookup: CDR1 KGHSH, CDR2 LQKENI. V dropped 4 bases and J dropped 2 bases, with 12 bases sitting between them. The CDR3 covers 14 residues. Here the CDR3 reads CASSQGRATYEQYF. The CDR3 DNA reads as TGTGCCAGCTCACAGGGCAGGGCCACCTACGAGCAGTACTTC.

The V call is TRBV28, the J call TRBJ2-7; tentatively, D is TRBD2 (5 bases). Germline CDR1 MDHEN, CDR2 SYDVKM. Trimming removed 3 bases at V and 2 bases at J, with 14 bases between. This CDR3 has 15 residues. CDR3 in amino acids: CASSFGSVRPYEQYF. CDR3 sequence (DNA): TGTGCCAGCAGTTTCGGTAGCGTCAGACCCTACGAGCAGTACTTC.

The sample holds one count of this clonotype. The rearrangement uses TRBV12-3 or TRBV12-4 and TRBJ2-3, with D hard to call. There are 16 residues in the CDR3. Trimming stripped 8 bases from V and 0 bases from J, with 18 bases between. CDR3 nucleotide sequence: TGTGCCAGCTCCTTTCCAGGTAGTCTTAGCACAGATACGCAGTATTTT. Translating gives CASSFPGSLSTDTQYF.

This clonotype showed up just a few times. This chain links TRBV7-2 with TRBJ1-1; TRBD1 matches 7 bases. Germline CDR1 SGHTA, CDR2 FQGNSA. This CDR3 has 13 amino acids. The V segment lost 6 bases and the J segment 6 bases; nucleotides outside the gene matches: 7. The CDR3 coding sequence is TGTGCCAGCAGTGGACAGGTCTTAGCTGAAGCTTTCTTT. This encodes CASSGQVLAEAFF.

This clonotype turned up a few times. The chain uses TRBV11-2 and TRBJ2-5; D remains ambiguous. The CDR3 is 12 amino acids. The ends were cut back, 1 base at V and 6 bases at J, with 6 bases in the middle. CDR1 is SGHAT, CDR2 FQNNGV, per germline. The CDR3 DNA reads TGTGCCAGCAGCTTAGGAGAACAGACCCAGTACTTC. Translation: CASSLGEQTQYF. Looking up the rest from reference TRBV11-2 and TRBJ2-5 gives the full variable domain: EAGVAQSPRYKIIEKRQSVAFWCNPISGHATLYWYQQILGQGPKLLIQFQNNGVVDDSQLPKDRFSAERLKGVDSTLKIQPAKLEDSAVYLCASSLGEQTQYFGPGTRLLVL.

CDR3 region: CASSQGLGWAEAFF. In DNA form, the CDR3 reads TGTGCCAGCAGCCAAGGCCTGGGGTGGGCCGAAGCTTTCTTT. This chain uses TRBV3-1 with TRBJ1-1; D remains ambiguous. CDR3 length: 14 residues. The germline gives CDR1 LGHDT, CDR2 YNNKEL (reference sequence). V shed 1 base and J shed 8 bases, with 14 bases lying between them.

This chain links TRBV12-3 or TRBV12-4 with TRBJ1-4; D is unclear. This CDR3 region has 13 residues. V was shortened by 7 bases and J by 8 bases, with 14 bases between the two germline ends. The chain's CDR3 is CASKLLDGEKLFF. Here the CDR3 DNA reads TGTGCCAGCAAGCTTCTCGACGGGGAAAAACTGTTTTTT.

The chain links TRBV6-2 or TRBV6-3 to TRBJ2-7; 7 nucleotides align to TRBD1. After removal of 9 bases from V and 3 bases from J, the junction contained 8 bases not matched to a gene. Germline V gene lookup returns CDR1 MNHEY and CDR2 SVGEGT. The CDR3 is 13 residues long. The CDR3 reads CARPDRVGYEQYF. The CDR3 region has the DNA TGTGCCAGGCCTGACAGGGTGGGCTACGAGCAGTACTTC.

CDR3 coding DNA: TGCGCCAGCAGGGGGACTAGACTGGATCAAGAGACCCAGTACTTC. This gives the protein CASRGTRLDQETQYF. The chain is built from TRBV10-2 and TRBJ2-5, with 8 bases aligning to TRBD2. Germline V gene sequence: CDR1 WSHSY, CDR2 SAAADI. CDR3 length: 15 residues. The junction had 8 bases not matched to a gene; V was cut back by 6 bases and J by 2 bases.

This clonotype was observed a handful of times. This chain joins TRBV29-1 and TRBJ1-1; D gene unclear. CDR3 length: 13 amino acids. Trimming shortened V by 0 bases and J by 5 bases, and 10 bases separated the two germline ends. Germline CDR1 SQVTM, CDR2 ANQGSEA. For the CDR3, the DNA is TGCAGCGTTGAAGAGTCCGGCGGGACTGAAGCTTTCTTT. This codes for CSVEESGGTEAFF.

This chain joins TRBV5-1 and TRBJ1-2, with 10 bases identical to TRBD1. With V trimmed by 0 bases and J by 8 bases, 7 bases remained unmatched. Germline V gives CDR1 SGHRS, CDR2 YFSETQ. The CDR3 is 15 amino acids. The CDR3: CASSLESGQGVGYTF. DNA of the CDR3: TGCGCCAGCAGCTTGGAATCCGGACAGGGGGTGGGCTACACCTTC.

This clonotype has just a few counts. The chain carries TRBV6-5 and TRBJ2-3; 9 bases agree with TRBD2. Trimming removed 6 bases from V and 2 bases from J; junction bases left unmatched: 3. Germline-derived CDR1 and CDR2 are MNHEY and SVGAGI. The CDR3 spans 14 residues. Written as DNA, the CDR3 is TGTGCCAGCAGGCGGGGGGGATTCACAGATACGCAGTATTTT. Its protein product is CASRRGGFTDTQYF.

This clonotype was seen a handful of times. J is TRBJ2-1 and V is TRBV28; no clear D. Germline lookup yields CDR1 MDHEN and CDR2 SYDVKM. Deletions cut 3 bases from V and 8 bases from J, with 5 bases between. This CDR3 has 11 residues. CDR3 loop: CASSFNHEQFF. The CDR3 nucleotides are TGTGCCAGCAGTTTTAATCATGAGCAGTTCTTC. Full variable domain (missing parts from reference TRBV28 and TRBJ2-1): DVKVTQSSRYLVKRTGEKVFLECVQDMDHENMFWYRQDPGLGLRLIYFSYDVKMKEKGDIPEGYSVSREKKERFSLILESASTNQTSMYLCASSFNHEQFFGPGTRLTVL.